This T cell receptor (beta chain) was recorded in a study of blood T cell repertoires in COVID-19. Repertoires were generated with immunoSEQ multiplex PCR, while TCRdb's copy carries only in-frame clones and drops some. The sample has roughly 230,000 clones; less than 90% are singletons. The J segment lost 0 bases and the V segment lost 3 bases, leaving 3 bases of the junction unmatched. Germline V gene data show CDR1 as SGHRS and CDR2 as YFSETQ. This CDR3 is 14 amino acids long. Material for sequencing was peripheral blood. The chain recombines TRBV5-1 with TRBJ2-7; the match to TRBD1 covers 7 bases. The source is a woman older than 75 with COVID-19, enrolled during active disease. The CDR3: CASSSGQSSYEQYF. CDR3 coding DNA: TGCGCCAGCAGCTCGGGACAGAGCTCCTACGAGCAGTACTTC. The full variable domain, in which reference TRBV5-1 and TRBJ2-7 provide the parts outside the CDR3, is KAGVTQTPRYLIKTRGQQVTLSCSPISGHRSVSWYQQTPGQGLQFLFEYFSETQRNKGNFPGRFSGRQFSNSRSEMNVSTLELGDSALYLCASSSGQSSYEQYFGPGTRLTVT.